Given below is one T cell receptor beta chain in context. Its specificity is unknown. CDR1 and CDR2 (germline): MGHRA, YSYEKL. CDR3 length: 17 residues. Deletions cut 4 bases from V and 4 bases from J, with 20 bases between. The sample originates from a study of vaccination and CD4 T cells after COVID-19. Across the study: Four females and six males made up the convalescents, two of whom were Hispanic.

The Oncomine TCR Beta short-read assay was applied to DNA of cultured CD4+ T cells. TCRdb passed the PCR reads through MiXCR, listing each CDR3 protein once. The data hold about 20,000 distinct CDR3 sequences, with roughly three fifths observed a single time. Stated treatment: roughly nine-day PBMC culture with coronavirus spike peptide pools or control peptides (ViraFEST assay). Sequencing was performed on CD4+ T cells from blood, cultured in vitro. The chain links TRBV4-1 to TRBJ1-3; D remains unclear. The TCR comes from a human donor who had recovered from COVID-19. The CDR3 loop is CASSLPDWEPAGNTIYF. Written as DNA, the CDR3 is TGCGCCAGCAGCCTTCCCGACTGGGAGCCTGCGGGAAACACCATATATTTT.